The source of this T cell receptor (beta chain) is a study of blood T cells in healthy people across ages. Details on this clonotype: No antigen is known for it.

Findings of the study overall: The diversity estimates, figures obtained from one million T cells, were considered underestimates.

CDR1 is SQVTM, CDR2 ANQGSEA, per germline. The length of the CDR3 is 15 residues. A second PCR of roughly 7 to 11 cycles used a sample-barcoded 5' primer and a J-beta primer mix. TCRdb reprocessed the 5' RACE reads with MiXCR, giving one entry per CDR3 protein. This sample has approximately 850,000 distinct CDR3 sequences; 58% occur once, and the top ten carry 22%. Isolated PBMCs totaled at least 6.5 million in each sample. The receptor was derived from a man aged 30-40 years in good health. V and J are TRBV29-1 and TRBJ2-5; D is possibly TRBD2 (7 bases). The J call is uncertain, as TRBJ2-4 better fits the DNA end. The sample consisted of blood. CDR3 protein: CSVGGRAQGGNIQYF. In nucleotides, the CDR3 is TGCAGCGTTGGGGGGCGGGCCCAGGGAGGGAACATTCAGTACTTC.